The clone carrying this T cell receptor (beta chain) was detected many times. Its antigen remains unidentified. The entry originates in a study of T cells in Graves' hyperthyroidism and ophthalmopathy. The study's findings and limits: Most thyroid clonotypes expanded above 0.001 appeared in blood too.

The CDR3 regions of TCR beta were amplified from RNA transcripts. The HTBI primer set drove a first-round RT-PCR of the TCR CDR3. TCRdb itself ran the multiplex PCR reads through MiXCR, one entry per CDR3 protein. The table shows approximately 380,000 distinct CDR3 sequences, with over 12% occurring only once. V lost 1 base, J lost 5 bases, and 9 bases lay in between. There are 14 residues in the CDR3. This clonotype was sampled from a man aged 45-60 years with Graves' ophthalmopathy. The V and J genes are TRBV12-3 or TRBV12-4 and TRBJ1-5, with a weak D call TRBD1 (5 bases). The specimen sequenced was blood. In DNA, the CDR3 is TGTGCCAGCAGTTTAGGGGGAGGGGATCAGCCCCAGCATTTT. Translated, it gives CASSLGGGDQPQHF.